The clone carrying this TCR beta chain was recorded once. Antigen unknown. The sample is drawn from a study of shared clonotypes between healthy human individuals. Study-wide points: All-four-donor shared clonotypes had higher generation probabilities than non-shared clonotypes did. Generally, naive subsets came out with larger estimated richness than memory subsets.

The CDR3 is 17 amino acids. Template for every sorted-subset replicate PCR totaled about 0.2 ug DNA, around 33,000 T cell genomes. Profiling relied on immunoSEQ multiplex PCR, and the TCRdb table lists in-frame clones only, not all of them. This table holds roughly 2.5 million clones, more than 90% found once. In the CD4+ fraction, cells were divided into CD45RA+ naive and CD45RA-negative memory subsets. The specimen was naive CD4+ T cells sorted from blood. The subset was: CD45RA+ positively selected. This receptor was identified in a man between 18 and 29 years old in good health. The genes are TRBV12-2 and TRBJ2-5; TRBD2, the D gene given by the table, was not confirmed from the DNA. TRBV12-2 is a pseudogene. Here the CDR3 reads CASRPNGLAGGPETQYF. CDR3 in DNA: TGTGCAAGTCGCCCTAACGGACTAGCGGGAGGGCCAGAGACCCAGTACTTC.